One sample yielded the 19 T cell receptor beta chains listed below, sequenced in a study of blood T cells in healthy people across ages. Using a J-beta primer mix together with a sample-barcoded 5' primer, a second PCR was run for about 6 to 11 cycles. TCRdb ran MiXCR on the 5' RACE reads and lists one entry per CDR3 protein. Counted here are 850,000 to 1,300,000 distinct CDR3 sequences, under 45% occurring once; the ten biggest clones make up 15% to 20%. The sequencing input was blood. All receptors derive from a woman in her sixties or seventies in good health.

The V and J genes are TRBV7-7 and TRBJ2-5, with 8 bases fitting TRBD2. V shed 5 bases, J shed 2 bases, and the junction held 13 bases outside the gene matches. The CDR3 spans 17 residues. Per germline, CDR1 SSHAT and CDR2 FNYEAQ (reference sequence). CDR3 nucleotides: TGTGCCAGCAGCCCCTTGCTCAGGACTAGCTGGCAAGAGACCCAGTACTTC. This gives the protein CASSPLLRTSWQETQYF.

In its sample, this clonotype was seen a few times. The chain joins TRBV6-6 to TRBJ2-1; D call uncertain. Germline loops: CDR1 MNHNY, CDR2 SVGAGI (reference sequence). CDR3 length: 12 residues. Trimming cost V 2 bases and J 6 bases, with 5 bases left between them. The CDR3, as DNA: TGTGCCAGCAGTTACCGGACCAATGAGCAGTTCTTC. As protein: CASSYRTNEQFF.

Only a few counts were recorded for this clonotype. This chain links TRBV5-6 with TRBJ2-5; 9 bases are shared with TRBD2. The CDR3 sequence is 16 residues long. Germline CDR1 SGHDT, CDR2 YYEEEE. Trimming removed 0 bases from V and 5 bases from J; junction bases left unmatched: 8. The CDR3 coding sequence is TGTGCCAGCAGCTTGGCAATAGCGGGAGTTTGGGAGACCCAGTACTTC. It is translated as CASSLAIAGVWETQYF.

The chain combines TRBV6-4 with TRBJ2-7; TRBD2 aligns across 11 bases. V gave up 3 bases and J gave up 3 bases; unmatched junction bases: 16. The germline gives CDR1 MRHNA, CDR2 SNTAGT. CDR3 length equals 19 residues. CDR3 DNA: TGTGCCAGCAGTGAATCCGTCCTAGCGGGAGGCTACCCATACTACGAGCAGTACTTC. Translation gives CASSESVLAGGYPYYEQYF.

This clonotype is a singleton in its sample. V is TRBV18 and J is TRBJ1-1, with TRBD1 as a possible D gene (5 bases). There are 14 residues in the CDR3. The V and J ends lost 5 bases and 3 bases respectively, with 13 bases between them. Germline V gives CDR1 KGHSH, CDR2 LQKENI. CDR3 amino acids: CASSREGKDTEAFF. The CDR3 DNA is TGTGCCAGCTCAAGGGAGGGGAAGGACACTGAAGCTTTCTTT.

The J gene is TRBJ2-1, the V gene TRBV14; unclear D gene. V dropped 5 bases and J dropped 4 bases, with 12 bases sitting between them. Germline CDR1 and CDR2: SGHDN and FVKESK. The CDR3 loop spans 14 amino acids. For the CDR3, the DNA is TGTGCCAGCAGCGTAGAATCCGGATACAATGAGCAGTTCTTC. Protein: CASSVESGYNEQFF.

This rearrangement joins TRBV10-1 to TRBJ2-5; TRBD2 is a possible D gene (5 bases). Germline loops: CDR1 WNHNN, CDR2 SYGVQD (reference sequence). The CDR3 spans 13 residues. With 3 bases removed from V and 4 bases from J, the gap between germline ends came to 9 bases. CDR3 loop: CASSETGIETQYF. The CDR3 bases are TGCGCCAGCAGTGAAACGGGGATAGAGACCCAGTACTTC.

This clonotype occurred a few times. The V and J genes are TRBV12-3 or TRBV12-4 and TRBJ2-3; 12 nucleotides agree with TRBD1. V was clipped by 6 bases and J by 5 bases; unmatched bases: 9. This CDR3 has 16 amino acids. Written as DNA, the CDR3 is TGTGCCAGCAGCCTAGGTGGGACAGGGGGCCGAGATACGCAGTATTTT. It translates to CASSLGGTGGRDTQYF.

The chain is built from TRBV29-1 and TRBJ1-2, with no clear D. Deletions cut 3 bases from V and 7 bases from J, with 18 bases between. The CDR3 has 14 amino acids. Germline-derived CDR1 and CDR2 are SQVTM and ANQGSEA. CDR3 in amino acids: CSVDPRGYEGGYTF. The CDR3 bases are TGCAGCGTTGACCCGCGCGGCTATGAGGGTGGCTACACCTTC.

V usage is TRBV4-2 and J usage is TRBJ1-5, with no clear D. V was pared by 0 bases and J by 4 bases, with 4 bases between. CDR3 length: 13 residues. Per the germline V gene, CDR1 is LGHNA and CDR2 is YNFKEQ. The CDR3 DNA reads TGTGCCAGCAGCCAAGATCAGAATCAGCCCCAGCATTTT. Residues: CASSQDQNQPQHF.

This chain connects TRBV10-3 to TRBJ2-1, with TRBD2 matching 11 bases. Per the germline V gene, CDR1 is ENHRY and CDR2 is SYGVKD. V was pared by 11 bases and J by 8 bases, with 11 bases of the junction left unmatched. The CDR3 has 14 residues. The DNA of the CDR3 is TGTGCCGCCGCGGGACTAGCGGAGGGCGATGAGCAGTTCTTC. This codes for CAAAGLAEGDEQFF.

This clonotype was observed once. One end of the junction does not line up with germline, which may come from a read error. The chain joins TRBV18 to TRBJ2-1, with 10 bases fitting TRBD2. CDR1 is KGHSH and CDR2 is LQKENI in the germline V gene. This CDR3 spans 17 amino acids. CDR3 nucleotides: TGTGCCGGCTCACCAGTTCGGCTAGCGGGAGCACCCAATGAGCAGTTCTTC. This sequence encodes CAGSPVRLAGAPNEQFF.

The chain joins TRBV4-2 to TRBJ2-3; 7 bases line up with TRBD2. The CDR3 loop spans 16 amino acids. V shed 4 bases and J 0 bases; nucleotides not matched to a gene: 7. Germline V gene data show CDR1 as LGHNA and CDR2 as YNFKEQ. The CDR3, as DNA: TGTGCCAGCAGCCCCAATCAAGCGGGGAGCACAGATACGCAGTATTTT. This translates into CASSPNQAGSTDTQYF.

The sample holds a few counts of this clonotype. V usage is TRBV12-3 or TRBV12-4 and J usage is TRBJ1-2; 8 nucleotides match TRBD1. This CDR3 has 14 residues. V lost 5 bases to trimming and J lost 6 bases; unmatched junction nucleotides: 8. CDR3 DNA sequence: TGTGCCAGCAGTCCCGTGACAGGGGCTGATGGCTACACCTTC. It specifies CASSPVTGADGYTF.

The chain employs TRBV5-1 and TRBJ2-3; 9 bases line up with TRBD2. V gave up 5 bases and J gave up 2 bases; unmatched junction bases: 6. The CDR3 consists of 15 residues. The germline CDR1 and CDR2 sequences are SGHRS and YFSETQ. The CDR3 sequence: CASRVSGRNTDTQYF. For the CDR3, the DNA is TGCGCCAGCAGAGTTAGCGGGAGAAACACAGATACGCAGTATTTT.

The V call is TRBV4-1, the J call TRBJ2-1; 11 bases match TRBD2. The trim removed 3 bases at V and 10 bases at J, leaving 11 bases unmatched. The CDR3 consists of 16 residues. The germline CDR1 and CDR2 sequences are MGHRA and YSYEKL. CDR3 loop: CASSQGRGLAVKEQFF. The CDR3 DNA is TGCGCCAGCAGCCAGGGTAGGGGACTAGCGGTGAAGGAGCAGTTCTTC.

This clonotype is a singleton in its sample. J is TRBJ1-1 and V is TRBV25-1, with D possibly matching TRBD1 (5 bases). The V gene lost 7 bases and the J gene lost 1 base, with 10 bases spanning the gap. Germline V gene data show CDR1 as MGHDK and CDR2 as SYGVNS. The CDR3 consists of 13 residues. DNA for the CDR3: TGTGCCAGCAAGCGGGGCTGGAACACTGAAGCTTTCTTT. Encoded protein: CASKRGWNTEAFF.

The chain is built from TRBV15 and TRBJ1-5, with D perhaps TRBD1 (6 bases). The V and J ends lost 5 bases and 0 bases respectively, with 11 bases between them. The germline V gene encodes CDR1 LNHNV and CDR2 YYDKDF (reference sequence). This CDR3 is 15 amino acids long. The CDR3 here is CATSGTKNSNQPQHF. The CDR3 coding sequence is TGTGCCACCAGCGGGACAAAGAATAGCAATCAGCCCCAGCATTTT.

This clonotype occurred a few times. The chain uses TRBV3-1 and TRBJ2-7, with D perhaps matching TRBD1 (5 bases). V lost 1 base and J 3 bases, leaving 13 bases between the germline ends. Germline V gene sequence: CDR1 LGHDT, CDR2 YNNKEL (reference sequence). The CDR3 extends over 15 amino acids. CDR3 in DNA: TGTGCCAGCAGCCAAGGGGGCCTAAGTAACTACGAGCAGTACTTC. This translates into CASSQGGLSNYEQYF.